One TCR beta chain is described in this entry. What it binds is unknown. The length of the CDR3 is 15 residues. V was trimmed by 1 base and J by 5 bases, leaving 15 bases between them. Germline loops: CDR1 SGHAT, CDR2 FQNNGV. The sample belongs to a study of cytomegalovirus exposure and HLA in healthy donors. As for the study in general: Caucasian-associated ancestry cluster membership applied to around 76% of around 400 genotyped donors.

General study points: The authors reported that TCR beta sequences could predict HLA-A and HLA-B alleles. These predictions were accurate for most subjects in the first cohort. Listed as cytomegalovirus-associated were 150 to 200 TCR beta chains.

Researchers ran the PCR with 60 Vbeta and 13 Jbeta primers. The assay was immunoSEQ multiplex PCR, and TCRdb's table has in-frame clones only and misses some. This table has about 150,000 clones, around four fifths appearing once. The sample consisted of PBMCs. The chain recombines TRBV11-2 with TRBJ2-7; D may be TRBD2 (5 bases). This clonotype was sampled from a boy aged 2-9 years in good health and CMV-seronegative. The DNA for the CDR3 is TGTGCCAGCAGCTTAGGAGCGGATCGTAGGGACGAGCAGTACTTC. Translation: CASSLGADRRDEQYF.